This T cell receptor (beta chain) was sequenced in a study of shared clonotypes between healthy human individuals. Study-level findings and limits: Naive subsets generally had larger estimated richness than memory subsets.

The CDR3 contains 14 residues. V was cut by 0 bases and J by 5 bases, with 8 bases left in between. The germline V gene encodes CDR1 SNHLY and CDR2 FYNNEI. With regard to this clone: Its specificity is not known.

Profiling relied on immunoSEQ multiplex PCR, and the TCRdb table lists in-frame clones only, not all of them. The sample lists 150,000 to 200,000 clones, about 93% occurring once. This receptor was identified in a woman aged 30 to 39 in good health. The chain couples TRBV2 to TRBJ2-1, with D unresolved. The specimen sequenced was naive CD4+ T cells sorted from blood. This sample's subset: CD45RA+ positively selected. The CDR3: CASSEATQNNEQFF. DNA for the CDR3: TGTGCCAGCAGTGAAGCGACACAGAACAATGAGCAGTTCTTC.